Following are 21 T cell receptor beta chains from one sample sequenced in a study of shared clonotypes between healthy human individuals. Repertoires were generated with immunoSEQ multiplex PCR, while TCRdb's copy carries only in-frame clones and drops some. The table includes some 2,500,000 clones, roughly 93% detected once. Sequenced input: naive CD4+ T cells from PBMCs. Regarding subset: CD45RA+ positively selected. These receptors were collected from a man aged 18 to 29 in good health. Some clones in this sample may be carry-over from other donors' samples.

Comment on this clone: A read error may account for a junction end that differs from germline. The chain is built from TRBV11-2 and TRBJ2-7; D unresolved. CDR1 and CDR2 from the germline V gene are SGHAT and FQNNGV. This CDR3 contains 10 residues. CDR3 in amino acids: CASSSTPSVF. The DNA for the CDR3 is TGTGCCAGCAGCTCCACCCCCTCTGTGTTC.

For the CDR3, the DNA is TGTGCCAGCTCCAGGGCCGGCGGCCCTAACTATGGCTACACCTTC. Encoded protein: CASSRAGGPNYGYTF. The V call is TRBV6-5, the J call TRBJ1-2; maybe TRBD1 (5 bases). V was trimmed by 8 bases and J by 0 bases, leaving 16 bases between them. The CDR3 totals 15 residues. Per the germline V gene, CDR1 is MNHEY and CDR2 is SVGAGI.

V and J are TRBV2 and TRBJ1-5; tentative D call: TRBD1 (5 bases). CDR1 is SNHLY and CDR2 is FYNNEI in the germline V gene. The CDR3 sequence is 14 residues long. The ends were cut back, 6 bases at V and 6 bases at J, with 15 bases in the middle. CDR3 coding DNA: TGTGCCAGCAGCGTCGGGGCCCCCAGTCAGCCCCAGCATTTT. The encoded protein is CASSVGAPSQPQHF.

This chain joins TRBV4-1 and TRBJ2-7; no clear D gene. The CDR3 runs 14 residues. Trimming cost V 0 bases and J 2 bases, with 8 bases left between them. Germline values: CDR1 MGHRA, CDR2 YSYEKL. The CDR3 here is CASSQETPPYEQYF. In nucleotides, the CDR3 is TGCGCCAGCAGCCAAGAGACTCCACCCTACGAGCAGTACTTC.

The chain couples TRBV6-5 to TRBJ2-5, with D unresolved. The CDR3 is 14 residues long. Germline assignment: CDR1 MNHEY and CDR2 SVGAGI. V was trimmed by 5 bases and J by 0 bases, leaving 10 bases between them. CDR3 amino acids: CASSRASYQETQYF. CDR3 coding DNA: TGTGCCAGCAGTCGGGCATCGTACCAAGAGACCCAGTACTTC.

This sequence joins TRBV29-1 and TRBJ2-5; no definite D call. There are 12 residues in the CDR3. Germline assignment: CDR1 SQVTM and CDR2 ANQGSEA. Trimming stripped 2 bases from V and 1 base from J, with 5 bases between. Written as DNA, the CDR3 is TGCAGCGTTGAAAGGCCCCAAGAGACCCAGTACTTC. Translation: CSVERPQETQYF.

The chain carries TRBV28 and TRBJ2-3, with D possibly matching TRBD2 (5 bases). The CDR3 is 11 residues long. CDR1 is MDHEN and CDR2 is SYDVKM in the germline V gene. The V gene lost 5 bases and the J gene lost 8 bases, with 8 bases spanning the gap. This CDR3 reads CASSPDFTQYF. CDR3 nucleotide sequence: TGTGCCAGCAGTCCGGACTTTACGCAGTATTTT.

The chain couples TRBV27 to TRBJ2-7; 9 positions match TRBD2. Germline loops: CDR1 MNHEY, CDR2 SMNVEV (reference sequence). The CDR3 runs to 14 residues. The V segment lost 5 bases and the J segment 5 bases; nucleotides outside the gene matches: 7. The CDR3 reads CASSPGLAGNEQYF. CDR3 DNA: TGTGCCAGCAGTCCGGGCCTAGCGGGGAACGAGCAGTACTTC.

The rearrangement uses TRBV11-3 and TRBJ1-1; D unclear. Trimming left V 4 bases short and J 8 bases short, with 14 bases between. This CDR3 is built from 13 residues. Germline assignment: CDR1 SGHNT and CDR2 YENEEA. CDR3 amino acids: CASSSGWAGEAFF. The CDR3 DNA follows: TGTGCCAGCAGCTCCGGTTGGGCGGGGGAAGCTTTCTTT.

The chain has TRBV5-1 and TRBJ1-1; no clear D. V lost 3 bases to trimming and J lost 4 bases, with 10 bases between them. In germline, CDR1 is SGHRS, CDR2 YFSETQ. The CDR3 loop spans 13 amino acids. CDR3 sequence (DNA): TGCGCCAGCAGCTGGGGTATCGTCACTGAAGCTTTCTTT. It translates to CASSWGIVTEAFF. Variable domain in full (rest from reference TRBV5-1 and TRBJ1-1): KAGVTQTPRYLIKTRGQQVTLSCSPISGHRSVSWYQQTPGQGLQFLFEYFSETQRNKGNFPGRFSGRQFSNSRSEMNVSTLELGDSALYLCASSWGIVTEAFFGQGTRLTVV.

This clone was counted a single time. The genes are TRBV7-9 and TRBJ1-5, with a tentative D call TRBD1 (5 bases). The CDR3 contains 18 residues. With 3 bases removed from V and 0 bases from J, the gap between germline ends came to 18 bases. Germline assignment: CDR1 SEHNR and CDR2 FQNEAQ (reference sequence). DNA for the CDR3: TGTGCCAGCAGCTTGGGACCGGGACGGGGAGATAGCAATCAGCCCCAGCATTTT. It translates to CASSLGPGRGDSNQPQHF.

The chain carries TRBV7-3 and TRBJ2-1; D gene ambiguous. Germline lookup yields CDR1 SGHTA and CDR2 FQGTGA. The V and J ends lost 0 bases and 6 bases respectively, with 24 bases between them. This CDR3 is built from 19 residues. The CDR3 DNA reads as TGTGCCAGCAGCTTAACGTTTTCTGCGCTTGGAGCTATTGGCAATGAGCAGTTCTTC. This sequence encodes CASSLTFSALGAIGNEQFF. The variable domain in full, with the rest retrieved from reference TRBV7-3 and TRBJ2-1, is GAGVSQTPSNKVTEKGKYVELRCDPISGHTALYWYRQSLGQGPEFLIYFQGTGAADDSGLPNDRFFAVRPEGSVSTLKIQRTERGDSAVYLCASSLTFSALGAIGNEQFFGPGTRLTVL.

This chain links TRBV27 with TRBJ2-7; 9 nucleotides align to TRBD2. This CDR3 spans 16 amino acids. Germline CDR1 is MNHEY and CDR2 is SMNVEV (reference sequence). J lost 7 bases, V lost 5 bases, and 15 bases had no gene match. The chain's CDR3 is CASSPFRTSAKGEQYF. CDR3 nucleotides: TGTGCCAGCAGTCCTTTCCGGACTAGCGCCAAGGGTGAGCAGTACTTC.

V is TRBV2 and J is TRBJ2-2; 7 positions match TRBD1. The V gene end was trimmed by 6 bases and the J gene end by 4 bases; junction bases not matched to a gene: 8. This CDR3 spans 15 amino acids. Germline V CDR1 and CDR2: SNHLY, FYNNEI. CDR3: CASRLRDSSTGELFF. The CDR3 DNA reads as TGTGCCAGCAGGCTCCGGGACAGCAGCACCGGGGAGCTGTTTTTT. The entire variable domain, with the rest obtained from reference TRBV2 and TRBJ2-2, is as follows: EPEVTQTPSHQVTQMGQEVILRCVPISNHLYFYWYRQILGQKVEFLVSFYNNEISEKSEIFDDQFSVERPDGSNFTLKIRSTKLEDSAMYFCASRLRDSSTGELFFGEGSRLTVL.

With regard to this clone: Germline is not matched at one junction end, which may reflect a read error. Written as DNA, the CDR3 is TGTGCCAGCAGTGAAGGGACAGGGGGGGGCACCGGGAAGCTGTTTTTT. It translates to CASSEGTGGGTGKLFF. This rearrangement joins TRBV2 to TRBJ2-2; 10 nucleotides agree with TRBD1. This CDR3 has 16 residues. The V gene's germline CDR1 is SNHLY and CDR2 FYNNEI.

V is TRBV19 and J is TRBJ2-7; D remains ambiguous. The CDR3 is made up of 12 amino acids. The germline CDR1 and CDR2 sequences are LNHDA and SQIVND (reference sequence). V was pared by 7 bases and J by 3 bases, with 10 bases between. The CDR3 sequence: CASIGPSYEQYF. For the CDR3, the DNA is TGTGCCAGTATTGGGCCGAGCTACGAGCAGTACTTC.

This rearrangement joins TRBV5-1 to TRBJ2-7, with D maybe TRBD2 (7 bases). Germline V gene data show CDR1 as SGHRS and CDR2 as YFSETQ. The CDR3 is made up of 14 amino acids. Trimming took off 3 bases at V and 6 bases at J, with 16 bases between the two ends. Here the CDR3 DNA reads TGCGCCAGCAGCTGGAACGGGGAGGGGGTCGAGCAGTACTTC. Amino acids: CASSWNGEGVEQYF.

The chain has TRBV10-3 and TRBJ2-7; 7 nucleotides align to TRBD1. The CDR3 runs to 16 residues. The junction had 14 bases not matched to a gene; V was cut back by 7 bases and J by 2 bases. The V gene's germline CDR1 is ENHRY and CDR2 SYGVKD. The CDR3 loop is CAITDAGTATTYEQYF. CDR3 coding DNA: TGTGCCATCACCGACGCCGGGACAGCCACCACCTACGAGCAGTACTTC.

A word on this clone: Other DNA sequences in this sample translate to the same CDR3. V is TRBV15 and J is TRBJ1-2; D is unclear. The germline V gene encodes CDR1 LNHNV and CDR2 YYDKDF (reference sequence). Deletions cut 1 base from V and 6 bases from J, with 6 bases between. The CDR3 consists of 12 residues. This CDR3 is CATSRAGDGYTF. CDR3 bases: TGTGCCACCAGCAGAGCCGGAGATGGCTACACCTTC.

The chain has TRBV28 and TRBJ1-5, with TRBD1 as a possible D gene (5 bases). Germline CDR1 MDHEN, CDR2 SYDVKM. Trimming shortened V by 6 bases and J by 2 bases, and 17 bases separated the two germline ends. The CDR3 spans 16 residues. The CDR3 here is CASSQYRFIGNQPQHF. The CDR3 DNA reads as TGTGCCAGCAGCCAGTACAGGTTTATTGGCAATCAGCCCCAGCATTTT.

The J gene is TRBJ2-5, the V gene TRBV2; the match to TRBD2 covers 10 bases. The CDR3 length is 15 residues. Trimming at V came to 6 bases and at J to 2 bases, leaving 6 bases not matched to a gene. The germline CDR1 and CDR2 sequences are SNHLY and FYNNEI. The CDR3 loop is CASSAKTSGQETQYF. The DNA of the CDR3 is TGTGCCAGCAGCGCCAAGACTAGCGGGCAAGAGACCCAGTACTTC.